The rows below give T cell receptor beta chains drawn from one sample of a study of blood T cells in healthy people across ages. TCRdb re-called the 5' RACE reads with MiXCR, one entry per CDR3 protein. The table lists around 800,000 distinct CDR3 sequences, roughly 25% of them singletons. This sample was also put to use in a study of T cells of mothers and their children.

Sequenced: blood. The receptors were gathered from a boy younger than 18 in good health. Both conserved end residues are part of each CDR3. The D gene is left open where the match is weak. The size field is filled for only some rows; it gives once, few, many or a size class.

j_call | d_call | clone_size | v_call | cdr3_aa | cdr3_nt
TRBJ2-7 | TRBD1 | - | TRBV2 | CASSNTGWDREVDEQYF | TGTGCCAGCAGCAACACCGGTTGGGACAGGGAGGTCGACGAGCAGTACTTC
TRBJ2-7 | TRBD1 | few | TRBV10-3 | CAISGQGYEQYF | TGTGCCATCAGTGGACAGGGCTACGAGCAGTACTTC
TRBJ2-1 | - | few | TRBV7-3 | CASSLSSGASSYNEQFF | TGTGCCAGCAGCTTGTCGTCGGGAGCAAGCTCCTACAATGAGCAGTTCTTC
TRBJ2-1 | - | - | TRBV14 | CASSQIASYNEQFF | TGTGCCAGCAGCCAAATAGCCTCCTACAATGAGCAGTTCTTC
TRBJ2-7 | TRBD2 | - | TRBV12-5 | CASGGGAGAYEQYF | TGTGCTAGTGGCGGCGGAGCGGGGGCCTACGAGCAGTACTTC
TRBJ2-3 | - | - | TRBV7-8 | CASSLRRLSSTDTQYF | TGTGCCAGCAGCTTGAGGCGGCTCTCTAGCACAGATACGCAGTATTTT
TRBJ2-5 | - | few | TRBV6-1 | CASSEIWTYQETQYF | TGTGCCAGCAGTGAAATTTGGACGTACCAAGAGACCCAGTACTTC
TRBJ2-5 | TRBD1 | - | TRBV15 | CATSRLGTAKQETQYF | TGTGCCACCAGCAGACTAGGGACAGCCAAACAAGAGACCCAGTACTTC
TRBJ2-3 | TRBD2 | - | TRBV3-1 | CASSPARNLAGAMRGDTQYF | TGTGCCAGCAGCCCGGCCCGAAATCTAGCGGGGGCTATGCGCGGAGATACGCAGTATTTT
TRBJ2-5 | - | - | TRBV7-9 | CASSLGSKATWETQYF | TGTGCCAGCAGCTTAGGGTCGAAGGCGACTTGGGAGACCCAGTACTTC
TRBJ2-5 | TRBD1 | - | TRBV5-1 | CASSLAQGDQETQYF | TGCGCCAGCAGCTTGGCGCAGGGGGACCAAGAGACCCAGTACTTC
TRBJ2-1 | - | - | TRBV2 | CASTECDSPIYKEQFF | TGTGCCAGCACCGAATGCGACAGTCCCATCTACAAGGAGCAGTTCTTC
TRBJ2-5 | TRBD2 | - | TRBV6-5 | CASNRGGGQETQYF | TGTGCCAGCAACCGTGGGGGGGGGCAAGAGACCCAGTACTTC
TRBJ2-1 | TRBD2 | - | TRBV7-9 | CASSFPSGSGEQFF | TGTGCCAGCAGCTTCCCCAGCGGGAGTGGTGAGCAGTTCTTC
TRBJ2-1 | - | once | TRBV12-3/TRBV12-4 | CAGSMTGEQFF | TGTGCCGGCAGCATGACTGGAGAGCAGTTCTTC
TRBJ1-1 | - | - | TRBV10-3 | CAIRQLKQNTEAFF | TGTGCCATCAGACAGCTCAAACAGAACACTGAAGCTTTCTTT
TRBJ2-7 | TRBD2 | - | TRBV20-1 | CSARDQEWGGHEQYF | TGCAGTGCTAGAGATCAGGAGTGGGGGGGACACGAGCAGTACTTC
TRBJ2-1 | - | few | TRBV2 | CASSGTPGLQFF | TGTGCCAGCAGCGGGACTCCGGGACTGCAGTTCTTC
TRBJ1-3 | - | - | TRBV5-1 | CASSGESGGNTIYF | TGCGCCAGCAGCGGAGAGTCGGGAGGAAACACCATATATTTT
TRBJ2-2 | TRBD1 | few | TRBV5-4 | CASSLDDRANTGELFF | TGTGCCAGCAGCTTGGATGACAGGGCGAACACCGGGGAGCTGTTTTTT
TRBJ1-3 | - | - | TRBV5-1 | CASSSLGVAGNTIYF | TGCGCCAGCAGCTCCCTAGGTGTGGCTGGAAACACCATATATTTT
TRBJ2-5 | TRBD2 | few | TRBV7-4 | CASSFGLADQETQYF | TGTGCCAGCAGCTTTGGCCTAGCGGATCAAGAGACCCAGTACTTC